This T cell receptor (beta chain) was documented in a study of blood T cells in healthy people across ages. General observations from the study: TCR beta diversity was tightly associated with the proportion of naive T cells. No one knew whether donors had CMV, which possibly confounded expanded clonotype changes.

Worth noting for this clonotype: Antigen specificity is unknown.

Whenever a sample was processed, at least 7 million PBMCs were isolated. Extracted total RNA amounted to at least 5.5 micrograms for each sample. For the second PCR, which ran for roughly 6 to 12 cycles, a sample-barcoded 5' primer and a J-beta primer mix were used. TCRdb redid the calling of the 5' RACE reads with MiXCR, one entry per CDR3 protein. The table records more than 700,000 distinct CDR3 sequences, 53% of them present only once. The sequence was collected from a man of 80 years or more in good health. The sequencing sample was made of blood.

The chain's CDR3 is CASRRPNRGLAYEQYF. CDR3 sequence (DNA): TGTGCCAGCAGACGGCCGAACAGGGGGCTAGCGTACGAGCAGTACTTC. The rearrangement joins TRBV28 to TRBJ2-7; 9 bases agree with TRBD1. The V and J ends lost 6 bases and 4 bases, in that order; junction bases with no gene match: 13. CDR3 size: 16 residues. Germline CDR1 MDHEN, CDR2 SYDVKM.